Listed here is a single T cell receptor beta chain. Its recognized antigen is unknown. No per-base quality is available; no much larger clone lies one base away. The immunoSEQ Assay, a bias-controlled multiplex PCR, was used to amplify TCRbeta CDR3 regions from genomic DNA. In the paper's pipeline: The number of nucleated cells in each sample was estimated by amplification of reference gene primers within the assay. To quantify the absolute abundance of each unique TCRbeta CDR3 rearrangement, sequence reads were collapsed and filtered. Productive Simpson clonality was computed per sample as the square root of Simpson's diversity index over productive rearrangements. The source is immuneACCESS, and TCRdb retained only in-frame sequences with V and J called. Part of the clones is not carried over; for the studies checked, unresolved V genes explain less than half of this, and the remainder is unexplained. The DNA gave D and trimming, while V, J and clone size come from that table. This sample comprises 150,000 or so clones, around 84% of them detected only once. Clones ranked in the top ten supply around 1.5% of the sample.

From a lookup of the germline V gene, CDR1 and CDR2 are SNHLY and FYNNEI. Inclusive of the bounding cysteine and phenylalanine, the CDR3 is 13 residues long. Only the CDR3 portion is preserved as DNA: 39 bases, with reading frame beginning at the first base. V is pared back by 11 bases and J by 5 bases, with 18 bases lying between the germline termini. The data derive from a study of blood T cell repertoires in COVID-19 (dated by TCRdb to 2020 to 2021). Study-level background: The collaborator samples originated in the United States, Italy and Spain and spanned the acute and convalescent phases of COVID-19. The prospective study material was composed of cDNA or gDNA derived from T cells, B-cell-depleted T cells, or PBMCs. Deeply sampled blood TCRbeta repertoires from subjects exposed to, actively infected with, or recovered from COVID-19 were included in the dataset. The repertoires were released in a freely available public database intended as a resource for research on the immune response to SARS-CoV-2. The samples were drawn from two sources: the first 160 participants of the ongoing ImmuneRACE study, and over 1,000 subjects contributed by 6 global collaborators. Sample metadata almost always included a de-identified subject ID, COVID-19 status, age in years and sex. HLA class I and class II types, where available, came from metadata supplied by the sample provider rather than from assay-based typing.

Broader findings and caveats from the paper: Clinical and demographic metadata were provided uncurated, with the amount varying by source and participant.

Each collaborating institution followed its own protocols to collect whole blood in K2EDTA tubes. For TCRbeta analysis, collaborators shipped samples in one of three forms: frozen whole blood, isolated PBMCs, or DNA extracted from either of those sample types. This TCR derives from an elderly man with acute or convalescent COVID-19. Sequencing input: peripheral blood. The rearranged segments are TRBV2 and TRBJ2-5; the best D guess is TRBD2, with 6 bases matching. The DNA sequence is TGTGCCGCGGGGCCAGAGGAGTGGGAGACCCAGTACTTC. Its coded protein is CAAGPEEWETQYF.